These T cell receptor beta chains were read from a single sample in a study of cytomegalovirus exposure and HLA in healthy donors. Profiling relied on immunoSEQ multiplex PCR, and the TCRdb table lists in-frame clones only, not all of them. This table lists about 120,000 clones. The sequenced sample consisted of PBMCs. These TCRs come from a man in his thirties or forties in good health and CMV-seronegative. Each CDR3 is given without its conserved first and last residue. Each record gives: V gene, CDR3 length, J gene, CDR3 protein.

TRBV4-1,15,TRBJ1-5,ASSLLYRGEGNQPQH
TRBV5-5,10,TRBJ2-5,ASSSERETQY
TRBV19,13,TRBJ2-1,ASGPQGISYNEQF
TRBV28,14,TRBJ2-1,ASTPRGKGARNEQF
TRBV11-3,10,TRBJ2-1,ASSNRGQGQF
TRBV5-1,13,TRBJ2-2,ASSLAGGVTGELF
TRBV27,14,TRBJ2-4,ASRSGGTETKNIQY
TRBV19,15,TRBJ1-5,ASSPTQGRLSNQPQH
TRBV18,14,TRBJ1-1,ASSPRSLQVNTEAF
TRBV5-1,18,TRBJ2-6,ASSLGPPGAPGTGANVLT
TRBV2,16,TRBJ1-6,ASSDLGQGRLYNSPLH
TRBV27,15,TRBJ2-7,ASSLGTGGPLSYEQY
TRBV27,17,TRBJ2-3,ASSGRTSGAQWGTDTQY
TRBV5-1,13,TRBJ2-5,ASSQGASHQETQY
TRBV19,14,TRBJ1-6,ASSARMPQGISPLH
TRBV10-3,12,TRBJ1-2,AISESGQAYGYT
TRBV6-5,12,TRBJ1-6,ASSSPGENSPLH
TRBV7-9,13,TRBJ2-3,ASSFLRGSTDTQY
TRBV27,12,TRBJ2-5,ASSLGNRGETQY
TRBV28,13,TRBJ2-7,ASSQVGFNIYEQY
TRBV4-2,12,TRBJ2-5,ASSRSGIQETQY
TRBV12-5,11,TRBJ2-1,ASGRTGGDEQF
TRBV2,14,TRBJ1-5,ASSESIGTGVQPQH
TRBV6-5,13,TRBJ2-3,ASTISPGGTDTQY
TRBV19,13,TRBJ2-7,ASSPGTAGTYEQY
TRBV18,13,TRBJ2-5,ASSPPTSAGETQY
TRBV6-4,12,TRBJ2-5,ASSDRAGQETQY
TRBV7-2,11,TRBJ2-1,ASSFQLVGEQF
TRBV15,9,TRBJ1-1,ATRQTGRAF
TRBV5-6,10,TRBJ2-3,ASSWTGGTQY
TRBV4-2,12,TRBJ1-5,ASSQDPGNQPQH
TRBV7-9,14,TRBJ2-7,ASSLYIAGSSYEQY
TRBV5-1,16,TRBJ2-5,ASSLDTTSGGARETQY
TRBV6-5,12,TRBJ1-1,ASSPGLLNTEAF
TRBV27,12,TRBJ2-7,ASSQTQASYEQY
TRBV2,13,TRBJ2-2,ASSRQGAKTGELF
TRBV7-2,12,TRBJ1-2,ASSSWDSTLLFT
TRBV6-1,13,TRBJ1-2,ASSGGDSPKISWP
TRBV7-7,13,TRBJ2-1,ASSFGLALGDEQF
TRBV30,11,TRBJ2-5,AWSRLSKETQY
TRBV28,12,TRBJ2-7,ASWGQESSYEQY
TRBV12-5,11,TRBJ2-3,ASAWTGGDTQY
TRBV11-2,13,TRBJ1-6,ASSLGTGDNSPLH
TRBV5-4,11,TRBJ2-7,ASSHHEDNEQY
TRBV5-4,13,TRBJ2-1,ASSFLGSSYNEQF
TRBV6-1,13,TRBJ2-7,ASSEPTGSSYEQY
TRBV19,12,TRBJ1-2,ASSPLRGGYGYT